The TCR beta chain described here comes from a study of immune evolution from preneoplasia to lung adenocarcinoma. Resections took place in Japan or China from about 2013 to 2018. Profiled with immunoSEQ multiplex PCR; TCRdb holds only in-frame clones, not every one. This table has nearly 5,000 clones, approximately 72% appearing once. The study's findings and limits: Top clone share appeared to fall from AAH through AIS, MIA, adenocarcinoma.

CDR3 length: 16 residues. Germline V CDR1 and CDR2: GTSNPN, SVGIG (reference sequence). V was clipped by 4 bases and J by 0 bases; unmatched bases: 8. Details on this clone: Its matching antigen is unknown.

Sequenced material: FFPE normal lung tissue adjacent to the tumor. The V gene is TRBV30, the J gene TRBJ2-1, with 8 bases identical to TRBD2. This clonotype originated in a person aged 50-75 years with lung adenocarcinoma. The CDR3: CAWTGGVMSSYNEQFF. The CDR3 DNA reads TGTGCCTGGACCGGGGGGGTCATGAGCTCCTACAATGAGCAGTTCTTC.